One T cell receptor (beta chain) is described in this entry. The antigen is undetermined. Through a sample-barcoded 5' primer and a J-beta primer mix, a second PCR was run for roughly 7 to 11 cycles. CDR3-containing paired-end reads numbered at least 2.5 million in each sample. TCRdb ran MiXCR on the 5' RACE reads and lists one entry per CDR3 protein. Of fewer than 2,000,000 distinct CDR3 sequences in the sample, 30% to 40% were seen once. This entry comes from a study of blood T cells in healthy people across ages. General study points: Correlation between TCR beta diversity and naive T cell percentage was strong.

This TCR derives from a woman aged 25 to 39 in good health. Sequencing was performed on blood.

The DNA for the CDR3 is TGTGCCAGCAGTTTGAGAGGGTTGGTAGGCTACACCTTC. Translating it yields CASSLRGLVGYTF. V usage is TRBV27 and J usage is TRBJ1-2; D gene unclear. CDR3 size: 13 residues. CDR1 and CDR2 (germline): MNHEY, SMNVEV (reference sequence). Trimming left V 3 bases short and J 8 bases short, with 13 bases between.